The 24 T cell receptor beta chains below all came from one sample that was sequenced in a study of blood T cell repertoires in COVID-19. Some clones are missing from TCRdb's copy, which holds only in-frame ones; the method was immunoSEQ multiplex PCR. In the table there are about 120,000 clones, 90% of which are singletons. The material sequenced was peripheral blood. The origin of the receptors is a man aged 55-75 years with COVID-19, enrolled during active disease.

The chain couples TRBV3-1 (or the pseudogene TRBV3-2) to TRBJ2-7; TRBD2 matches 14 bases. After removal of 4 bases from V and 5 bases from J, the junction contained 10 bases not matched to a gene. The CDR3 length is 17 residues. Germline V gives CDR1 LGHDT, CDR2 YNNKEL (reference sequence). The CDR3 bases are TGTGCCAGCAGCCCCGGGACTAGCGGGAGTAAGATCAACGAGCAGTACTTC. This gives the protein CASSPGTSGSKINEQYF.

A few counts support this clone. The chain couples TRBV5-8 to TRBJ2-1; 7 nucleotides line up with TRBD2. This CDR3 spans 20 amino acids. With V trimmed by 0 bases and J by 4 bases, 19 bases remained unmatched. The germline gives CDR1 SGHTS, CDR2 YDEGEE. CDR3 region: CASSLALASGRGVSYNEQFF. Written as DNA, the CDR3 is TGTGCCAGCAGCTTGGCCCTGGCTAGCGGTAGAGGGGTATCATACAATGAGCAGTTCTTC.

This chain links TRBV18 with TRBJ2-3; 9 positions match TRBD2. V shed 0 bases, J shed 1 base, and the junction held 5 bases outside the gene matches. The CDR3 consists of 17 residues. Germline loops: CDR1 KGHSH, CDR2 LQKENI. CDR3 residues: CASSPPPAGGGTDTQYF. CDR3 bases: TGTGCCAGCTCACCACCCCCAGCGGGAGGTGGCACAGATACGCAGTATTTT.

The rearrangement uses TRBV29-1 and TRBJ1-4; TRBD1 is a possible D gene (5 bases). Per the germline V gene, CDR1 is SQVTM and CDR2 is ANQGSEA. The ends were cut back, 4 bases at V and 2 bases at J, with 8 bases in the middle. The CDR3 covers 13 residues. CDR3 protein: CSVGGATNEKLFF. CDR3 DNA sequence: TGCAGCGTTGGCGGGGCCACTAATGAAAAACTGTTTTTT.

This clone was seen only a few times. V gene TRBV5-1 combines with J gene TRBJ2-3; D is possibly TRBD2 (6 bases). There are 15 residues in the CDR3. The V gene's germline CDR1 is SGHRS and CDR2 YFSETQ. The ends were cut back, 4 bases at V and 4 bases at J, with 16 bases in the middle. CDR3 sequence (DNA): TGCGCCAGCAGCCAATCGGGAGTGAGGGCAGATACGCAGTATTTT. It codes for CASSQSGVRADTQYF.

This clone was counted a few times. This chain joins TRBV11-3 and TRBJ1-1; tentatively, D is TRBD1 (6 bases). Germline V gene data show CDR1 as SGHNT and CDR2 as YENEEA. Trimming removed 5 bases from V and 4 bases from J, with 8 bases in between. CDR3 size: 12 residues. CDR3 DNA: TGTGCCAGCAGCAAAGGGGGCACTGAAGCTTTCTTT. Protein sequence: CASSKGGTEAFF.

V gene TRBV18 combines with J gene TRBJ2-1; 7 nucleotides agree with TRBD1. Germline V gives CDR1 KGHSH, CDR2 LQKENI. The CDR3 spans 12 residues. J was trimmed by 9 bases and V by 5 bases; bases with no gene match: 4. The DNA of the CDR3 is TGTGCCAGCTCAAGACAGGGAAGTGAGCAGTTCTTC. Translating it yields CASSRQGSEQFF.

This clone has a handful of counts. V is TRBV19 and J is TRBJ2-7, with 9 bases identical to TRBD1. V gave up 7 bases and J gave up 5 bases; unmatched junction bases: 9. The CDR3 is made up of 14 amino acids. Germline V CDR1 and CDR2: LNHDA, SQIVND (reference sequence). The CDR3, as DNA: TGTGCCAGTACATCGGGACAGGGCGGGCACGAGCAGTACTTC. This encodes CASTSGQGGHEQYF. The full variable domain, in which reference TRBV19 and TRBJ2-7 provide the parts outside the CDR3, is DGGITQSPKYLFRKEGQNVTLSCEQNLNHDAMYWYRQDPGQGLRLIYYSQIVNDFQKGDIAEGYSVSREKKESFPLTVTSAQKNPTAFYLCASTSGQGGHEQYFGPGTRLTVT.

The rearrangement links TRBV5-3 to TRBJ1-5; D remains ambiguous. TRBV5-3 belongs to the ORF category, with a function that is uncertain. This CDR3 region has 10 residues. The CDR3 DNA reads TGTGTCCCCGGCAATCAGCCCCAGCATTTT. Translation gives CVPGNQPQHF.

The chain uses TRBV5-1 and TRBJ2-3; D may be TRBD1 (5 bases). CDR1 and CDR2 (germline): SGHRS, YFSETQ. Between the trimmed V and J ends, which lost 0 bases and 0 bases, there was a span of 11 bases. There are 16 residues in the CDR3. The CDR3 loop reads CASSLVTASSTDTQYF. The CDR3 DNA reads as TGCGCCAGCAGCTTGGTGACAGCTTCTAGCACAGATACGCAGTATTTT. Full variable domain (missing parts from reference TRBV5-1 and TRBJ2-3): KAGVTQTPRYLIKTRGQQVTLSCSPISGHRSVSWYQQTPGQGLQFLFEYFSETQRNKGNFPGRFSGRQFSNSRSEMNVSTLELGDSALYLCASSLVTASSTDTQYFGPGTRLTVL.

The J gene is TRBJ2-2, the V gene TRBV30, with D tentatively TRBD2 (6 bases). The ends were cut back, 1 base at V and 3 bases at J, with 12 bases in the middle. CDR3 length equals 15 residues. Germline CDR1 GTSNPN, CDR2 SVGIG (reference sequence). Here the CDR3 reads CAWSGFSGHTGELFF. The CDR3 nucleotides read TGTGCCTGGAGTGGTTTTAGCGGCCACACCGGGGAGCTGTTTTTT. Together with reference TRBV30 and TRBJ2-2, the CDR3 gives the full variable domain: SQTIHQWPATLVQPVGSPLSLECTVEGTSNPNLYWYRQAAGRGLQLLFYSVGIGQISSEVPQNLSASRPQDRQFILSSKKLLLSDSGFYLCAWSGFSGHTGELFFGEGSRLTVL.

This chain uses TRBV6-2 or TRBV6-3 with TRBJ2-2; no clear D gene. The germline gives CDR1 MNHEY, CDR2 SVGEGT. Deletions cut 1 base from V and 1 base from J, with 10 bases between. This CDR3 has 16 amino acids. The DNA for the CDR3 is TGTGCCAGCAGTTACTTCAATTACAGGAACACCGGGGAGCTGTTTTTT. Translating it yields CASSYFNYRNTGELFF.

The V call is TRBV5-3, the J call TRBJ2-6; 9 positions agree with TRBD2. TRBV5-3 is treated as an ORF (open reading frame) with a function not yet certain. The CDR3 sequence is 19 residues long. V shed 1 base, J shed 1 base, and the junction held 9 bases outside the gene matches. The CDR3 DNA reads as TGTGCCAGAAGCTTGCCCCTAATAGCGGGAGAATCTGGGGCCAACGTCCTGACTTTC. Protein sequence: CARSLPLIAGESGANVLTF.

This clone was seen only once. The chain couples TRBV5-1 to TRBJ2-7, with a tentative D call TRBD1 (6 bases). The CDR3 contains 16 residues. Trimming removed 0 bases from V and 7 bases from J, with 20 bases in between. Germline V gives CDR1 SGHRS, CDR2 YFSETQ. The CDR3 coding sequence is TGCGCCAGCAGCTTGGCCCTACAGGGTGCGTGGGAGGAGCAGTACTTC. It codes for CASSLALQGAWEEQYF.

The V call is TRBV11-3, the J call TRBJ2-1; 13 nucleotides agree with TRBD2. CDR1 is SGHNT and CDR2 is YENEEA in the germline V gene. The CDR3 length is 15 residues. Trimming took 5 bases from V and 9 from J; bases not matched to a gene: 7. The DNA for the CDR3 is TGTGCCAGCAGCCTAGGGGGACTAGCGGGAACTGAGCAGTTCTTC. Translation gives CASSLGGLAGTEQFF.

The CDR3 nucleotides are TGTGCCAGCAGCCAAGCTGGGGCCCTTCAAGAGACCCAGTACTTC. Amino acids: CASSQAGALQETQYF. The chain links TRBV11-3 to TRBJ2-5; D is possibly TRBD1 (5 bases). V was clipped by 5 bases and J by 2 bases, with 15 bases between them. The CDR3 has 15 residues. In germline, CDR1 is SGHNT, CDR2 YENEEA.

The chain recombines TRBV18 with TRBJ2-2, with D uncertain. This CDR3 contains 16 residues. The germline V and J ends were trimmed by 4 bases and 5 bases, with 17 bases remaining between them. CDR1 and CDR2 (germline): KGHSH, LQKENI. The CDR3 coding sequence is TGTGCCAGCTCACTCAATTCGTGGAGAGATACCGGGGAGCTGTTTTTT. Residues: CASSLNSWRDTGELFF. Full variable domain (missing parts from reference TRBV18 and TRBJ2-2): NAGVMQNPRHLVRRRGQEARLRCSPMKGHSHVYWYRQLPEEGLKFMVYLQKENIIDESGMPKERFSAEFPKEGPSILRIQQVVRGDSAAYFCASSLNSWRDTGELFFGEGSRLTVL.

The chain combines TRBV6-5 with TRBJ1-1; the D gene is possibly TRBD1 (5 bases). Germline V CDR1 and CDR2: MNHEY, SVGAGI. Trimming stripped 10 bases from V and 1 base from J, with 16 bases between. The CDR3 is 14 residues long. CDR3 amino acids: CAIRATDRNTEAFF. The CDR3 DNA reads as TGTGCCATCAGAGCAACCGACAGGAACACTGAAGCTTTCTTT.

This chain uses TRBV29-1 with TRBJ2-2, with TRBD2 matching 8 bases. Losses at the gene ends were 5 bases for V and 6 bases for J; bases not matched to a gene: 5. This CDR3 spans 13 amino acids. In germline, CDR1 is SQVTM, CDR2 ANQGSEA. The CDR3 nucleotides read TGCAGCGTTCAGCGGGGGAAGTCCGGGGAGCTGTTTTTT. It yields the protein CSVQRGKSGELFF.

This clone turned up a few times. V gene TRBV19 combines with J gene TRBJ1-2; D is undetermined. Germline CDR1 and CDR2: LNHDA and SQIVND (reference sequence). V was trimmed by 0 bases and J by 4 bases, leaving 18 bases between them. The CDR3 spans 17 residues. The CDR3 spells CASSIDGRRRLSYGYTF. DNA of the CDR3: TGTGCCAGTAGTATAGATGGGAGGCGGCGGTTAAGCTATGGCTACACCTTC.

The DNA for the CDR3 is TGCGCCAGCAGCCCCGACGGTGGTAGCAACTACGAGCAGTACTTC. Translated, it gives CASSPDGGSNYEQYF. The rearrangement links TRBV5-1 to TRBJ2-7; D remains unclear. V lost 4 bases and J 3 bases, leaving 17 bases between the germline ends. The V gene's germline CDR1 is SGHRS and CDR2 YFSETQ. CDR3 size: 15 residues.

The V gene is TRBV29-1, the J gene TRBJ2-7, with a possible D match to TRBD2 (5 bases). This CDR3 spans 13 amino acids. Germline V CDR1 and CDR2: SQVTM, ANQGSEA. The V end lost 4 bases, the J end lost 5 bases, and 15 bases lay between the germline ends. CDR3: CSVARDSGNEQYF. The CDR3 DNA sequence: TGCAGCGTTGCGAGGGATTCGGGAAACGAGCAGTACTTC.

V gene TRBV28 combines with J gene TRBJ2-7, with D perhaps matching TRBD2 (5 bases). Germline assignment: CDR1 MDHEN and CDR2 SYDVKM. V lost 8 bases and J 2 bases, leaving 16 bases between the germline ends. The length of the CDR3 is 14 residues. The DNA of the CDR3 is TGTGCCAGCCATTACGGACGGGGTCCCTACGAGCAGTACTTC. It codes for CASHYGRGPYEQYF. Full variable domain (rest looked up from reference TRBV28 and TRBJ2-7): DVKVTQSSRYLVKRTGEKVFLECVQDMDHENMFWYRQDPGLGLRLIYFSYDVKMKEKGDIPEGYSVSREKKERFSLILESASTNQTSMYLCASHYGRGPYEQYFGPGTRLTVT.

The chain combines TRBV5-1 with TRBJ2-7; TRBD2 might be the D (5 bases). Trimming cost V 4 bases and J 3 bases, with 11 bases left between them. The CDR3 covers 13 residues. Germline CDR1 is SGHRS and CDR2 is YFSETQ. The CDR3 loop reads CASSADEGYEQYF. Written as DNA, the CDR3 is TGCGCCAGCAGCGCAGACGAGGGCTACGAGCAGTACTTC.